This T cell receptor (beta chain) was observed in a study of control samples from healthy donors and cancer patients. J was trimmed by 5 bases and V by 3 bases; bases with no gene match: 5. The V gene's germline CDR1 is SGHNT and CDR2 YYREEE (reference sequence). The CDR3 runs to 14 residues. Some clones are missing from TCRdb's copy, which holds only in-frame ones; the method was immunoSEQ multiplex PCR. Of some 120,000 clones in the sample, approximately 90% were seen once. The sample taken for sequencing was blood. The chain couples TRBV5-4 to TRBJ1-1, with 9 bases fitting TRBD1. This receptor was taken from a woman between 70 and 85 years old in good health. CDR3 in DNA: TGTGCCAGCAGCTGGGGACAGGGAGGTACTGAAGCTTTCTTT. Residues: CASSWGQGGTEAFF.